The 9 T cell receptor beta chains below all came from one sample that was sequenced in a study of blood T cell repertoires in COVID-19. Repertoires were generated with immunoSEQ multiplex PCR, while TCRdb's copy carries only in-frame clones and drops some. In the table there are approximately 300,000 clones, more than 70% of which are singletons. Material for sequencing was peripheral blood. The receptors shown here come from a woman aged 30 to 39 with COVID-19, enrolled during active disease.

The chain joins TRBV28 to TRBJ1-4; no reliable D call. Trimming removed 6 bases from V and 6 bases from J, with 8 bases in between. This CDR3 spans 12 amino acids. CDR1 is MDHEN, CDR2 SYDVKM, per germline. CDR3 DNA sequence: TGTGCCAGCAGGATAGATGATGAAAAACTGTTTTTT. Encoded protein: CASRIDDEKLFF.

This chain connects TRBV2 to TRBJ2-1; 10 bases fit TRBD1. V dropped 10 bases and J dropped 11; count of bases not matched to a gene: 11. The CDR3 covers 13 residues. Germline V CDR1 and CDR2: SNHLY, FYNNEI. The CDR3 DNA reads as TGTGCCACACCGGGACAGGGGTTGAGTAAGCAGTTCTTC. It translates to CATPGQGLSKQFF.

The chain uses TRBV6-5 and TRBJ2-5; D is unclear. Germline CDR1 reads MNHEY; CDR2 reads SVGAGI. Trimming pared 5 bases from V and 1 base from J, leaving 14 bases between. This CDR3 spans 15 amino acids. The CDR3 loop is CASSPRRGIQETQYF. For the CDR3, the DNA is TGTGCCAGCAGTCCCCGGCGCGGAATCCAAGAGACCCAGTACTTC.

V and J are TRBV6-5 and TRBJ2-1; D is undetermined. The V gene's germline CDR1 is MNHEY and CDR2 SVGAGI. V lost 0 bases, J lost 7 bases, and 13 bases lay in between. This CDR3 has 15 amino acids. The CDR3 nucleotides are TGTGCCAGCAGTTACTCCTCCCTGGGCCTGAATGAGCAGTTCTTC. This translates into CASSYSSLGLNEQFF.

This chain links TRBV6-5 with TRBJ1-2; tentative D call: TRBD1 (5 bases). Trimming removed 6 bases from V and 5 bases from J, with 10 bases in between. Germline CDR1 is MNHEY and CDR2 is SVGAGI. CDR3 size: 12 residues. CDR3 coding DNA: TGTGCCAGCAGCCCAGGGAGGTATGGCTACACCTTC. It is translated as CASSPGRYGYTF.

V is TRBV28 and J is TRBJ2-7; 10 bases agree with TRBD2. The CDR3 extends over 17 amino acids. V gave up 6 bases and J gave up 7 bases; unmatched junction bases: 18. Germline CDR1 MDHEN, CDR2 SYDVKM. This CDR3 is CASRSGLSGRPLLEQYF. The DNA for the CDR3 is TGTGCCAGCAGATCCGGGCTTAGCGGGAGGCCCTTGTTGGAGCAGTACTTC.

The chain uses TRBV6-2 or TRBV6-3 and TRBJ2-3; D is possibly TRBD2 (6 bases). Trimming left V 6 bases short and J 6 bases short, with 13 bases between. The germline CDR1 and CDR2 sequences are MNHEY and SVGEGT. This CDR3 spans 13 amino acids. The DNA for the CDR3 is TGTGCCAGCAGCTGGAGGGAAGCGGATACGCAGTATTTT. It yields the protein CASSWREADTQYF.

This rearrangement joins TRBV19 to TRBJ1-2; TRBD1 agrees at 7 bases. V shed 5 bases and J 8 bases; nucleotides not matched to a gene: 17. The CDR3 is 16 residues long. Germline V gives CDR1 LNHDA, CDR2 SQIVND (reference sequence). The CDR3, as DNA: TGTGCCAGTAGTTCGACCGGGACAGACCCTTATGGGGGCTACACCTTC. Encoded protein: CASSSTGTDPYGGYTF.

The chain recombines TRBV7-9 with TRBJ2-5, with 9 nucleotides matching TRBD1. CDR1 and CDR2 from the germline V gene are SEHNR and FQNEAQ (reference sequence). J lost 4 bases, V lost 1 base, and 7 bases had no gene match. The CDR3 runs to 16 residues. The CDR3 DNA sequence: TGTGCCAGCAGCTTAGGGCGAACAGGGGGCATAGAGACCCAGTACTTC. Its translation is CASSLGRTGGIETQYF.